The clone carrying this TCR beta chain was picked up many times. The CDR3 spans 16 residues. In germline, CDR1 is MDHEN, CDR2 SYDVKM. V lost 6 bases to trimming and J lost 5 bases; unmatched junction nucleotides: 9. The data belong to a study of T cells in Graves' hyperthyroidism and ophthalmopathy. It was RNA transcripts that yielded the amplified TCR beta CDR3 regions. In the first-round RT-PCR of the TCR CDR3, the HTBI primer set was used. TCRdb recomputed calls from the multiplex PCR reads with MiXCR, one row per CDR3 protein. The sample lists hundreds of thousands of distinct CDR3 sequences; roughly 15% were seen once.

The source is a woman between 35 and 50 years old with Graves' hyperthyroidism. The sequencing input was blood. The chain carries TRBV28 and TRBJ2-5; 13 bases are a match to TRBD2. The DNA for the CDR3 is TGTGCCAGCAGCGAAGGACTAGCGGGAGAAAGGGAGACCCAGTACTTC. Translating gives CASSEGLAGERETQYF.